Here is one T cell receptor beta chain with its context. This clonotype was picked up many times. The antigen this receptor binds is unknown. No qualities accompany the bases; no much larger clone lies one base away. Sequencing took place on an Illumina Genome Analyzer IIx. TCRdb redid the processing of the public reads, applying fastp at Q25 and MiXCR, and retained in-frame beta chains. Each CDR3 protein gets just one entry, which takes the most common genes and DNA from the rows behind it. Recorded for this sample are more than 5,500 distinct CDR3 sequences; 30% to 35% of them occurred a single time. The ten most abundant clones make up about a fifth of the sample. Looking up the germline V gene (reference sequence) yields CDR1 DFQATT and CDR2 SNEGSKA. Its CDR3 holds 13 amino acids, cysteine through phenylalanine. CDR3 DNA is the only sequence kept; it has 39 bases, read in frame from the first base. At the junction V is shortened by 0 bases and J by 6 bases; bases outside the gene matches: 3.

The sample is drawn from a study (dated by TCRdb to the early 2010s). The rearranged chain carries TRBV20-1 and TRBJ2-7, with 9 middle bases fitting TRBD2. The TCR was taken from a human donor. The sample comprised blood. CDR3 protein: CSARDLAGTEQYF. The DNA sequence is TGCAGTGCTAGAGATCTAGCGGGAACCGAGCAGTACTTC.